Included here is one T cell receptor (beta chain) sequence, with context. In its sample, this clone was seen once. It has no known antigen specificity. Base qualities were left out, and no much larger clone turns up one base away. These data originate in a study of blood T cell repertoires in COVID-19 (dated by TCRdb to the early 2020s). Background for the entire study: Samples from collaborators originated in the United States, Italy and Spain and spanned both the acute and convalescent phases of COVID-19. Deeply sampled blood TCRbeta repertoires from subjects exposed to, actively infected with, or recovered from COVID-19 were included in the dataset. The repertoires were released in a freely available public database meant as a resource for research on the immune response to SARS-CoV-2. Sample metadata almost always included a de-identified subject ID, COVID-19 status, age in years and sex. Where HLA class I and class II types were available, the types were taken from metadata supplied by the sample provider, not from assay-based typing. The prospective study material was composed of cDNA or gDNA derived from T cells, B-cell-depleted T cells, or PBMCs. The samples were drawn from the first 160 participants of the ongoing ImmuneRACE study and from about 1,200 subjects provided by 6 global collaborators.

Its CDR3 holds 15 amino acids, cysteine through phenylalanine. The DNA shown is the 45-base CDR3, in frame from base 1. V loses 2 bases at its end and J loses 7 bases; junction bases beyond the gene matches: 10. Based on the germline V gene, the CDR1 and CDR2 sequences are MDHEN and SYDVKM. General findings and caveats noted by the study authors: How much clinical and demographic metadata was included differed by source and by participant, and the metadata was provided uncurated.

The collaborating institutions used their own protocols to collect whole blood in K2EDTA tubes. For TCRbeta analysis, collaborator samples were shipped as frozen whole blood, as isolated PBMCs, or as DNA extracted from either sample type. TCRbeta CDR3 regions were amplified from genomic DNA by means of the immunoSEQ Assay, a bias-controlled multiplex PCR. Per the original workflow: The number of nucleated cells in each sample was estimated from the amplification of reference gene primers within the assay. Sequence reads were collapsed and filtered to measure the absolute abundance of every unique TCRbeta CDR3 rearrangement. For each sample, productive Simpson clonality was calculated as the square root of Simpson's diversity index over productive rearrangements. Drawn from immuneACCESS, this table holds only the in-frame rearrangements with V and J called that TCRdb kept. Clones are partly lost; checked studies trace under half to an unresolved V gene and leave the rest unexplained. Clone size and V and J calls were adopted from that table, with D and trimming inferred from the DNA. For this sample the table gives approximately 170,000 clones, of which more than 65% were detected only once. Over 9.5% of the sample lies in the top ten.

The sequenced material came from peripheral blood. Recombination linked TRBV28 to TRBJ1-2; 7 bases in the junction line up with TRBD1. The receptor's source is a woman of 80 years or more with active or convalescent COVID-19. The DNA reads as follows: TGTGCCAGCAGTTTAGGTGCAGGGGGTACCTTTGGCTACACCTTC. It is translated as CASSLGAGGTFGYTF.